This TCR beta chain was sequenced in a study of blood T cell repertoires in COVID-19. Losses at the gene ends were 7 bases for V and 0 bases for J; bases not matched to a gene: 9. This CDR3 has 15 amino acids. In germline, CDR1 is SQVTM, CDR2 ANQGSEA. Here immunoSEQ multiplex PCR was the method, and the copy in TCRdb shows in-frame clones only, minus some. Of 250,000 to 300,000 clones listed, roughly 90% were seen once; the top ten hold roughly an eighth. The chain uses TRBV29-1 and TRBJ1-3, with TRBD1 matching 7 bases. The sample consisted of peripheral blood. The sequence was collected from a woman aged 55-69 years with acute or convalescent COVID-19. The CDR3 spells CSARGQLSSGNTIYF. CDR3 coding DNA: TGCAGCGCCAGGGGACAGTTGTCCTCTGGAAACACCATATATTTT.